Listed below are T cell receptor beta chains from one sample, sequenced in a study of cytomegalovirus exposure and HLA in healthy donors. The method was immunoSEQ multiplex PCR; TCRdb's version includes in-frame clones alone and lacks a portion of them. This sample has over 150,000 clones, with 80% to 85% found just once. Sample: PBMCs. The receptors were sampled from a boy younger than 10 in good health and CMV-seronegative. CDR3s include the opening cysteine and the closing phenylalanine or tryptophan. Fields, in order: CDR3 DNA, CDR3 protein, V gene, D gene, J gene, clone size. D genes are given only for firm matches. Where a row states a size, it is once, few, many or the class of an expanded clone; other rows omit it.

cdr3_nt: TGCGCCAGCAGCCCGGGAGGGACGGACCAAGAGACCCAGTACTTC; cdr3_aa: CASSPGGTDQETQYF; v_call: TRBV5-1; d_call: TRBD2; j_call: TRBJ2-5; clone_size: once
cdr3_nt: TGTGCCAGCAGCTTAGCTTCAGGTCTGGTCCCCAACATTCAGTACTTC; cdr3_aa: CASSLASGLVPNIQYF; v_call: TRBV7-8; d_call: -; j_call: TRBJ2-4; clone_size: once
cdr3_nt: TGCGCCAGCAGCTCCTCCCAACAGCTCTCTGGAAACACCATATATTTT; cdr3_aa: CASSSSQQLSGNTIYF; v_call: TRBV5-1; d_call: -; j_call: TRBJ1-3; clone_size: -
cdr3_nt: TGTGCCAGCAGTGTGGAACAAGGCGGCACCTACGAGCAGTACTTC; cdr3_aa: CASSVEQGGTYEQYF; v_call: TRBV6-1; d_call: -; j_call: TRBJ2-7; clone_size: -
cdr3_nt: TGTGCCAGTAGTTCAGGGAATGAGCAGTTCTTC; cdr3_aa: CASSSGNEQFF; v_call: TRBV19; d_call: -; j_call: TRBJ2-1; clone_size: few
cdr3_nt: TGTGCCAGCTCACCACTTCCAGGGGGGAACACTGAAGCTTTCTTT; cdr3_aa: CASSPLPGGNTEAFF; v_call: TRBV18; d_call: TRBD1; j_call: TRBJ1-1; clone_size: -
cdr3_nt: -; cdr3_aa: CASGLFGPGTDTQYF; v_call: TRBV12-5; d_call: -; j_call: TRBJ2-3; clone_size: -
cdr3_nt: TGTGCCAGCAGCTTTAAGCGGGAGGCCCTGCGGTCCTACAATGAGCAGTTCTTC; cdr3_aa: CASSFKREALRSYNEQFF; v_call: TRBV7-9; d_call: TRBD2; j_call: TRBJ2-1; clone_size: -
cdr3_nt: TGTGCCAGCAGCTTAAAGGGGGCGACTGAAGCTTTCTTT; cdr3_aa: CASSLKGATEAFF; v_call: TRBV7-3; d_call: TRBD1; j_call: TRBJ1-1; clone_size: -
cdr3_nt: TGTGCCAGCAGCTTGGGGGAGACTGCCTACAATGAGCAGTTCTTC; cdr3_aa: CASSLGETAYNEQFF; v_call: TRBV5-4; d_call: -; j_call: TRBJ2-1; clone_size: -
cdr3_nt: TGTGCCAGCAGTGAACGGGGTTCCGGCTATGGCTACACCTTC; cdr3_aa: CASSERGSGYGYTF; v_call: TRBV6-1; d_call: -; j_call: TRBJ1-2; clone_size: -
cdr3_nt: TGTGCTAGTGGTTTGGTACAGACTAGCGGGAGTGGATCAGATACGCAGTATTTT; cdr3_aa: CASGLVQTSGSGSDTQYF; v_call: TRBV12-5; d_call: TRBD2; j_call: TRBJ2-3; clone_size: -
cdr3_nt: TGTGCCTGGTCCGGGACAGTTGTTACCGGGGAGCTGTTTTTT; cdr3_aa: CAWSGTVVTGELFF; v_call: TRBV30; d_call: TRBD1; j_call: TRBJ2-2; clone_size: -
cdr3_nt: TGTGCCAGCAGGAAGCGGGAGGGCCCAGAGACCCAGTACTTC; cdr3_aa: CASRKREGPETQYF; v_call: TRBV6-1; d_call: TRBD2; j_call: TRBJ2-5; clone_size: -
cdr3_nt: TGTGCCACCAAAACCCATGACAGGGGGAATGGCTACACCTTC; cdr3_aa: CATKTHDRGNGYTF; v_call: TRBV28; d_call: TRBD1; j_call: TRBJ1-2; clone_size: -
cdr3_nt: TGCGCCAGCAGCTCGAAGTTACAGGGGGACACTGAAGCTTTCTTT; cdr3_aa: CASSSKLQGDTEAFF; v_call: TRBV5-1; d_call: TRBD1; j_call: TRBJ1-1; clone_size: -
cdr3_nt: TGTGCCAGCAGTTACGGGGGCAGGGGGCAAGATACGCAGTATTTT; cdr3_aa: CASSYGGRGQDTQYF; v_call: TRBV6-5; d_call: TRBD1; j_call: TRBJ2-3; clone_size: -
cdr3_nt: TGTGCCAGCAGCTTAGCGCCTAGCGGGGAAGGCAATGAGCAGTTCTTC; cdr3_aa: CASSLAPSGEGNEQFF; v_call: TRBV7-9; d_call: TRBD2; j_call: TRBJ2-1; clone_size: few
cdr3_nt: TGTGCCAGCAGTTACTCTTATGGCGGACTCTACAATGAGCAGTTCTTC; cdr3_aa: CASSYSYGGLYNEQFF; v_call: TRBV6-5; d_call: -; j_call: TRBJ2-1; clone_size: -
cdr3_nt: TGTGCCAGCAGCTTAGCCAACGAGCAGTACTTC; cdr3_aa: CASSLANEQYF; v_call: TRBV7-6; d_call: -; j_call: TRBJ2-7; clone_size: -
cdr3_nt: TGCAGCGCAGGATCTAGCGGTTGGGCAGATACGCAGTATTTT; cdr3_aa: CSAGSSGWADTQYF; v_call: TRBV29-1; d_call: TRBD2; j_call: TRBJ2-3; clone_size: once
cdr3_nt: TGTGCCAGCAGTTCGCGACGGGGGGCATGGGCAGATACGCAGTATTTT; cdr3_aa: CASSSRRGAWADTQYF; v_call: TRBV6-5; d_call: -; j_call: TRBJ2-3; clone_size: -
cdr3_nt: TGTGCCAGCAGGGAGCGGGAGGCCTACGAGCAGTACTTC; cdr3_aa: CASREREAYEQYF; v_call: TRBV6-5; d_call: TRBD2; j_call: TRBJ2-7; clone_size: -
cdr3_nt: TGTGCCAGCAGCACGAGGGACAGTGGGAACTCCTACGAGCAGTACTTC; cdr3_aa: CASSTRDSGNSYEQYF; v_call: TRBV21-1; d_call: -; j_call: TRBJ2-7; clone_size: -
cdr3_nt: TGTGCCACCAGCAGATCCTTAGCGGGAGGGCCTGGAAATGAGCAGTTCTTC; cdr3_aa: CATSRSLAGGPGNEQFF; v_call: TRBV15; d_call: TRBD2; j_call: TRBJ2-1; clone_size: -
cdr3_nt: TGTGCCAGCAGGGTGTACAGTTCCTATGGCTACACCTTC; cdr3_aa: CASRVYSSYGYTF; v_call: TRBV28; d_call: -; j_call: TRBJ1-2; clone_size: -
cdr3_nt: TGTGCCAGCAGTCCGTACAGGGGGCTTAATGAAAAACTGTTTTTT; cdr3_aa: CASSPYRGLNEKLFF; v_call: TRBV27; d_call: TRBD1; j_call: TRBJ1-4; clone_size: -
cdr3_nt: TGTGCCAGCAGTGAATGGGAGCCCACTGAAGCTTTCTTT; cdr3_aa: CASSEWEPTEAFF; v_call: TRBV6-1; d_call: -; j_call: TRBJ1-1; clone_size: few
cdr3_nt: TGTGCTAGCAGCTTAGGAGCGGGATTAATAGGGGAGCAGTTCTTC; cdr3_aa: CASSLGAGLIGEQFF; v_call: TRBV7-7; d_call: TRBD2; j_call: TRBJ2-1; clone_size: -
cdr3_nt: TGTGCCAGCAGTCCAACAGGGTTCCTCGAAGCTTTCTTT; cdr3_aa: CASSPTGFLEAFF; v_call: TRBV27; d_call: -; j_call: TRBJ1-1; clone_size: -
cdr3_nt: TGCGCCAGCAGCCCAGGACAGGAAGAGCCGGTCTTT; cdr3_aa: CASSPGQEEPVF; v_call: TRBV5-1; d_call: TRBD1; j_call: TRBJ1-1; clone_size: few
cdr3_nt: TGTGCCAGCTCACCGGGACAGGACTATGGCTACACCTTC; cdr3_aa: CASSPGQDYGYTF; v_call: TRBV18; d_call: TRBD1; j_call: TRBJ1-2; clone_size: -
cdr3_nt: TGTGCCAGCAGCGTCGCCGGGACTAGTATGTACGAGCAGTACTTC; cdr3_aa: CASSVAGTSMYEQYF; v_call: TRBV9; d_call: TRBD2; j_call: TRBJ2-7; clone_size: -
cdr3_nt: TGTGCCAGCAGCTTATCGCTCGTGAATGAGTGGTTCTTT; cdr3_aa: CASSLSLVNEWFF; v_call: TRBV11-2; d_call: -; j_call: TRBJ1-1; clone_size: -
cdr3_nt: TGCGCCAGCAGTGCAGGCCCGGTCTCTGGGGCCAACGTCCTGACTTTC; cdr3_aa: CASSAGPVSGANVLTF; v_call: TRBV10-1; d_call: -; j_call: TRBJ2-6; clone_size: -
cdr3_nt: TGCAGCGTTGAAGTCCCTGGCAGGCAGAACACTGAAGCTTTCTTT; cdr3_aa: CSVEVPGRQNTEAFF; v_call: TRBV29-1; d_call: -; j_call: TRBJ1-1; clone_size: -
cdr3_nt: TGTGCCAGTAGTATTAACAGGGCCGAGAGTGGCTACACCTTC; cdr3_aa: CASSINRAESGYTF; v_call: TRBV19; d_call: -; j_call: TRBJ1-2; clone_size: -
cdr3_nt: TGCGCCAGCAGCTTGGACAGGGGGGGTCGCACTGAAGCTTTCTTT; cdr3_aa: CASSLDRGGRTEAFF; v_call: TRBV5-1; d_call: TRBD1; j_call: TRBJ1-1; clone_size: -
cdr3_nt: TGTGCCAGCAGCTTAGTGGGACAGGGGGCTGTGAACACTGAAGCTTTCTTT; cdr3_aa: CASSLVGQGAVNTEAFF; v_call: TRBV7-6; d_call: TRBD1; j_call: TRBJ1-1; clone_size: few
cdr3_nt: TGTGCCATCAAACCCCGGGGCGGGGAACTCACAGATACGCAGTATTTT; cdr3_aa: CAIKPRGGELTDTQYF; v_call: TRBV10-3; d_call: -; j_call: TRBJ2-3; clone_size: -
cdr3_nt: TGTGCCAGCATCAAAAGTGGGACAGGGGTTGTCACCGGGGAGCTGTTTTTT; cdr3_aa: CASIKSGTGVVTGELFF; v_call: TRBV28; d_call: TRBD1; j_call: TRBJ2-2; clone_size: -
cdr3_nt: TGTGCCAGCAGTTATAGGGAGGGCGGGGAGCTGTTTTTT; cdr3_aa: CASSYREGGELFF; v_call: TRBV6-6; d_call: TRBD2; j_call: TRBJ2-2; clone_size: -
cdr3_nt: TGTGCCAGCAGTTTTGGAGGGGTCGAGACCCAGTACTTC; cdr3_aa: CASSFGGVETQYF; v_call: TRBV27; d_call: -; j_call: TRBJ2-5; clone_size: -
cdr3_nt: TGTGCCAGCACGAGCTTGGCTGGGGCCAACGTCCTGACTTTC; cdr3_aa: CASTSLAGANVLTF; v_call: TRBV6-1; d_call: -; j_call: TRBJ2-6; clone_size: -
cdr3_nt: TGTGCCAGCAGGGCCGGACAGGGAGGGCAGCCCCAGCATTTT; cdr3_aa: CASRAGQGGQPQHF; v_call: TRBV27; d_call: TRBD1; j_call: TRBJ1-5; clone_size: -
cdr3_nt: TGTGCCAGCAGTTTACGAAACAGGGGTGGAAAACTGTTTTTT; cdr3_aa: CASSLRNRGGKLFF; v_call: TRBV2; d_call: TRBD1; j_call: TRBJ1-4; clone_size: once
cdr3_nt: TGCGCCAGCAGCCAAAGGTACAGCACCTACGAGCAGTACTTC; cdr3_aa: CASSQRYSTYEQYF; v_call: TRBV4-1; d_call: -; j_call: TRBJ2-7; clone_size: -
cdr3_nt: TGTGCCAGCAGGAGACTAGCGGGAGGGATGGAGACCCAGTACTTC; cdr3_aa: CASRRLAGGMETQYF; v_call: TRBV5-8; d_call: TRBD2; j_call: TRBJ2-5; clone_size: -
cdr3_nt: TGCGCCAGCAGCCAAGTGCTTAGCGAATACTACGAGCAGTACTTC; cdr3_aa: CASSQVLSEYYEQYF; v_call: TRBV4-1; d_call: -; j_call: TRBJ2-7; clone_size: -
cdr3_nt: TGTGCCAGCAGCCGGACAGGGGTGGCCGGGGAGCTGTTTTTT; cdr3_aa: CASSRTGVAGELFF; v_call: TRBV25-1; d_call: TRBD1; j_call: TRBJ2-2; clone_size: once
cdr3_nt: TGCAGCGTGCTCACCGGGAGCCACTATGGCTACACCTTC; cdr3_aa: CSVLTGSHYGYTF; v_call: TRBV29-1; d_call: -; j_call: TRBJ1-2; clone_size: -
cdr3_nt: TGTGCCAGCAGCCCCTACCCCCGCACAGATACGCAGTATTTT; cdr3_aa: CASSPYPRTDTQYF; v_call: TRBV6-5; d_call: -; j_call: TRBJ2-3; clone_size: -
cdr3_nt: TGCGCCAGCAGCGCCACAGGGGGGATTTCCTACAATGAGCAGTTCTTC; cdr3_aa: CASSATGGISYNEQFF; v_call: TRBV5-1; d_call: TRBD1; j_call: TRBJ2-1; clone_size: -
cdr3_nt: TGTGCCAGCAGCGCTCGGACAGGGGTTTTCCCTGGGGCCAACGTCCTGACTTTC; cdr3_aa: CASSARTGVFPGANVLTF; v_call: TRBV7-2; d_call: TRBD1; j_call: TRBJ2-6; clone_size: -
cdr3_nt: TGTGCCAGCAGTTTTACGGGGAACACTGAAGCTTTCTTT; cdr3_aa: CASSFTGNTEAFF; v_call: TRBV27; d_call: -; j_call: TRBJ1-1; clone_size: -